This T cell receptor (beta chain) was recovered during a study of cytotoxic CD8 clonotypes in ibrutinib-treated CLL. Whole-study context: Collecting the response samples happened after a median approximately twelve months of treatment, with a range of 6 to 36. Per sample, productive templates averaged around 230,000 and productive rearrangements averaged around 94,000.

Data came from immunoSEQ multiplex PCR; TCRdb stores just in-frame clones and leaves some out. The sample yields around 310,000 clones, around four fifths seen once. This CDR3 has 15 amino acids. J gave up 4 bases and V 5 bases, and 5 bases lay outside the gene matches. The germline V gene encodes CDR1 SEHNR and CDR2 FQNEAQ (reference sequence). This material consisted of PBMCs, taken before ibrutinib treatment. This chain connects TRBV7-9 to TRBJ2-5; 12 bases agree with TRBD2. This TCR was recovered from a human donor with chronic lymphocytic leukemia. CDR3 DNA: TGTGCCAGCAGCACACTAGCGGGAGGCGGAGAGACCCAGTACTTC. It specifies CASSTLAGGGETQYF.